Shown below are 3 T cell receptor beta chains from a single sample sequenced in a study of T cell responses to AZD1222 COVID-19 vaccine. The assay was immunoSEQ multiplex PCR, and TCRdb's table has in-frame clones only and misses some. In the table there are about 96,000 clones, 75% to 90% of which are singletons. The sequencing used peripheral blood, collected on day 0 of AZD1222 vaccination. The receptors here all came from an adult in good health.

This chain uses TRBV19 with TRBJ2-2, with D possibly TRBD1 on 6 matching bases. The CDR3 extends over 15 amino acids. Trimming left V 7 bases short and J 7 bases short, with 19 bases between. Germline loops: CDR1 LNHDA, CDR2 SQIVND (reference sequence). In nucleotides, the CDR3 is TGTGCCAGTACCTTGCGTGTCAGGGGAAACGGGGAGCTGTTTTTT. It yields the protein CASTLRVRGNGELFF.

CDR3 amino acids: CAWRKDRGYGYTF. The CDR3 DNA reads TGTGCCTGGAGGAAGGACAGGGGCTATGGCTACACCTTC. The chain carries TRBV30 and TRBJ1-2; 9 positions match TRBD1. The trim removed 3 bases at V and 4 bases at J, leaving 3 bases unmatched. Looked up from germline, CDR1 is GTSNPN and CDR2 is SVGIG (reference sequence). The length of the CDR3 is 13 residues. Full variable domain (outside the CDR3, taken from reference TRBV30 and TRBJ1-2): SQTIHQWPATLVQPVGSPLSLECTVEGTSNPNLYWYRQAAGRGLQLLFYSVGIGQISSEVPQNLSASRPQDRQFILSSKKLLLSDSGFYLCAWRKDRGYGYTFGSGTRLTVV.

This rearrangement joins TRBV19 to TRBJ1-5; possibly TRBD1 for D (5 bases). V shed 3 bases and J shed 1 base, with 7 bases lying between them. CDR3 length: 14 amino acids. Germline assignment: CDR1 LNHDA and CDR2 SQIVND (reference sequence). The CDR3 DNA is TGTGCCAGTAGTATCCGGGACAGCAATCAGCCCCAGCATTTT. Translation: CASSIRDSNQPQHF.